The 28 T cell receptor beta chains below were found in one sample sequenced in a study of cytomegalovirus exposure and HLA in healthy donors. Use of 60 Vbeta and 13 Jbeta primers characterized the PCR. Some clones are missing from TCRdb's copy, which holds only in-frame ones; the method was immunoSEQ multiplex PCR. This sample has 180,000 or so clones; approximately 81% occur once, and the top ten carry over 2%. Sequenced input: PBMCs. Receptors were obtained from a woman aged 50 to 65 in good health and CMV-seronegative.

This clone was counted between two and nine times. The gene calls are TRBV29-1 and TRBJ1-2; D uncertain. V gave up 5 bases and J gave up 2 bases, with 9 bases separating them. The germline V gene has CDR1 SQVTM and CDR2 ANQGSEA. The CDR3 spans 12 residues. Here the CDR3 reads CSVIETNYGYTF. CDR3 coding DNA: TGCAGCGTTATTGAGACAAACTATGGCTACACCTTC.

The rearrangement uses TRBV7-8 and TRBJ2-7; 11 nucleotides align to TRBD2. This CDR3 has 15 residues. Trimming at V came to 3 bases and at J to 6 bases, leaving 7 bases not matched to a gene. Germline V gene sequence: CDR1 SGHVS, CDR2 FQNEAQ. The CDR3, as DNA: TGTGCCAGCAGCTTCTCCCGACTAGCGGGAAGCGAGCAGTACTTC. This codes for CASSFSRLAGSEQYF.

The chain combines TRBV6-5 with TRBJ2-1; 7 bases agree with TRBD1. This CDR3 has 15 amino acids. The V segment lost 4 bases and the J segment 2 bases; nucleotides outside the gene matches: 5. Per the germline V gene, CDR1 is MNHEY and CDR2 is SVGAGI. The CDR3 DNA follows: TGTGCCAGCAGTTGGGGACAGACAACCTACAATGAGCAGTTCTTC. Translated: CASSWGQTTYNEQFF.

The rearrangement joins TRBV28 to TRBJ1-1; 7 bases line up with TRBD1. The CDR3 totals 15 residues. Germline CDR1 MDHEN, CDR2 SYDVKM. V shed 8 bases, J shed 1 base, and the junction held 10 bases outside the gene matches. The DNA of the CDR3 is TGTGCCAGCGGATCTACAGGGGCGAGGAACACTGAAGCTTTCTTT. Its protein product is CASGSTGARNTEAFF.

This sequence joins TRBV12-5 and TRBJ1-2; D might be TRBD1 (6 bases). Germline CDR1 LGHNT, CDR2 FRNRAP. This CDR3 comprises 15 residues. Trimming cost V 3 bases and J 0 bases, with 11 bases left between them. CDR3 region: CASGLGGGSNYGYTF. CDR3 in DNA: TGTGCTAGTGGTTTAGGGGGGGGCTCTAACTATGGCTACACCTTC. Full variable domain (remainder filled in from reference TRBV12-5 and TRBJ1-2): DARVTQTPRHKVTEMGQEVTMRCQPILGHNTVFWYRQTMMQGLELLAYFRNRAPLDDSGMPKDRFSAEMPDATLATLKIQPSEPRDSAVYFCASGLGGGSNYGYTFGSGTRLTVV.

Worth noting for this clone: The junction departs from germline at one end; a sequencing error may be responsible. The chain has TRBV11-2 and TRBJ2-5, with D possibly being TRBD2 (7 bases). CDR1 is SGHAT, CDR2 FQNNGV, per germline. This CDR3 contains 15 residues. The CDR3: CASSIEGWGGGTQYF. The CDR3 nucleotides are TGTGCCAGCAGCATAGAGGGTTGGGGAGGGGGGACCCAGTACTTC. Drawing the rest from reference TRBV11-2 and TRBJ2-5, the complete variable domain is EAGVAQSPRYKIIEKRQSVAFWCNPISGHATLYWYQQILGQGPKLLIQFQNNGVVDDSQLPKDRFSAERLKGVDSTLKIQPAKLEDSAVYLCASSIEGWGGGTQYFGPGTRLLVL.

Only a few counts were recorded for this clone. This chain connects TRBV4-1 to TRBJ2-3; 8 nucleotides agree with TRBD1. V shed 5 bases, J shed 8 bases, and the junction held 3 bases outside the gene matches. Looked up from germline, CDR1 is MGHRA and CDR2 is YSYEKL. CDR3 size: 12 residues. Here the CDR3 reads CASSAGGITQYF. CDR3 DNA sequence: TGCGCCAGCAGCGCAGGGGGCATTACGCAGTATTTT.

The chain employs TRBV20-1 and TRBJ2-1, with no clear D. Germline V gives CDR1 DFQATT, CDR2 SNEGSKA (reference sequence). This CDR3 has 11 residues. Trimming shortened V by 1 base and J by 9 bases, and 7 bases separated the two germline ends. The CDR3 reads CSARAGLEQFF. The CDR3 nucleotides are TGCAGTGCTAGAGCCGGTCTTGAGCAGTTCTTC.

V gene TRBV28 combines with J gene TRBJ2-2, with 12 bases aligning to TRBD1. From germline, CDR1 is MDHEN and CDR2 SYDVKM. V dropped 3 bases and J dropped 7; count of bases not matched to a gene: 3. The CDR3 spans 15 residues. CDR3 sequence: CASSFGTGGFGELFF. The DNA of the CDR3 is TGTGCCAGCAGTTTCGGGACAGGGGGCTTCGGGGAGCTGTTTTTT.

The V and J genes are TRBV7-2 and TRBJ2-5; tentative D call: TRBD2 (6 bases). V lost 5 bases and J lost 1, with 14 bases in between. Germline CDR1 is SGHTA and CDR2 is FQGNSA. The CDR3 runs 15 residues. The DNA of the CDR3 is TGTGCCAGCAGCCGGCGGGGCGGGCCCCAAGAGACCCAGTACTTC. Residues: CASSRRGGPQETQYF.

The CDR3 coding sequence is TGTGCCAGCAGTGAATCTGGGGGCGTAAACAATGAGCAGTTCTTC. Translating it yields CASSESGGVNNEQFF. The chain uses TRBV6-1 and TRBJ2-1; TRBD1 is a possible D gene (6 bases). The CDR3 runs 15 residues. With 2 bases removed from V and 5 bases from J, the gap between germline ends came to 13 bases. The germline V gene has CDR1 MNHNS and CDR2 SASEGT.

The CDR3 nucleotides are TGTGCCAGCTCACCAGTGGGGGCCGAGAGCGGGGAGCTGTTTTTT. Translating it yields CASSPVGAESGELFF. V and J are TRBV18 and TRBJ2-2; D perhaps matches TRBD1 (6 bases). V gave up 2 bases and J gave up 7 bases, with 14 bases separating them. This CDR3 comprises 15 residues. CDR1 KGHSH and CDR2 LQKENI come from the germline V gene.

The chain links TRBV9 to TRBJ2-7; 9 bases are shared with TRBD2. This CDR3 spans 14 amino acids. CDR1 and CDR2 (germline): SGDLS, YYNGEE. The junction had 4 bases not matched to a gene; V was cut back by 0 bases and J by 6 bases. The CDR3 DNA sequence: TGTGCCAGCAGCGTAGATAGCGGGGGCCGCGAGCAGTACTTC. This gives the protein CASSVDSGGREQYF.

This rearrangement joins TRBV6-6 to TRBJ1-5; D is perhaps TRBD1 (5 bases). Germline assignment: CDR1 MNHNY and CDR2 SVGAGI (reference sequence). Trimming shortened V by 2 bases and J by 6 bases, and 8 bases separated the two germline ends. This CDR3 is built from 13 residues. CDR3 protein: CASSYQGSQPQHF. Here the CDR3 DNA reads TGTGCCAGCAGTTACCAGGGTAGTCAGCCCCAGCATTTT.

This chain connects TRBV29-1 to TRBJ2-7; a weak D match, TRBD2 (5 bases). Germline V gives CDR1 SQVTM, CDR2 ANQGSEA. V was pared by 6 bases and J by 3 bases, with 9 bases between. The CDR3 contains 11 residues. The CDR3 spells CSVRAGYEQYF. The CDR3 region has the DNA TGCAGCGTGAGGGCAGGCTACGAGCAGTACTTC.

The genes are TRBV2 and TRBJ2-1, with a tentative D call TRBD1 (5 bases). CDR3 length: 12 residues. The V gene lost 8 bases and the J gene lost 9 bases, with 14 bases spanning the gap. Per the germline V gene, CDR1 is SNHLY and CDR2 is FYNNEI. The DNA for the CDR3 is TGTGCCAGCCCTGCACAGGCAAGTGAGCAGTTCTTC. It specifies CASPAQASEQFF.

J is TRBJ2-3 and V is TRBV9; D possibly corresponds to TRBD2 (5 bases). Germline-derived CDR1 and CDR2 are SGDLS and YYNGEE. Trimming shortened V by 4 bases and J by 2 bases, and 14 bases separated the two germline ends. CDR3 length equals 15 residues. The chain's CDR3 is CASSTRTGATDTQYF. CDR3 sequence (DNA): TGTGCCAGCAGCACCCGGACTGGAGCCACAGATACGCAGTATTTT.

The chain combines TRBV18 with TRBJ2-1; 9 bases line up with TRBD1. With 1 base clipped from V and 3 bases from J, the junction kept 4 bases outside the gene matches. The CDR3 has 16 residues. The germline V gene encodes CDR1 KGHSH and CDR2 LQKENI. This CDR3 reads CASSPQRTGDYNEQFF. The CDR3 DNA reads as TGTGCCAGCTCACCACAAAGGACAGGGGACTACAATGAGCAGTTCTTC. The variable domain in full, with the rest retrieved from reference TRBV18 and TRBJ2-1, is NAGVMQNPRHLVRRRGQEARLRCSPMKGHSHVYWYRQLPEEGLKFMVYLQKENIIDESGMPKERFSAEFPKEGPSILRIQQVVRGDSAAYFCASSPQRTGDYNEQFFGPGTRLTVL.

This sequence joins TRBV10-1 and TRBJ2-5; 10 bases match TRBD2. Germline V CDR1 and CDR2: WNHNN, SYGVQD (reference sequence). V was clipped by 2 bases and J by 4 bases; unmatched bases: 1. The CDR3 length is 14 residues. CDR3 sequence reads: CASSETSGAETQYF. The CDR3 DNA follows: TGCGCCAGCAGTGAGACTAGCGGGGCAGAGACCCAGTACTTC.

The chain joins TRBV5-6 to TRBJ2-2; 9 bases agree with TRBD1. Germline trimming cut 4 bases from V and 4 bases from J; bases unmatched to any gene: 2. Germline lookup yields CDR1 SGHDT and CDR2 YYEEEE. This CDR3 has 14 amino acids. CDR3 protein: CASSPTGGTGELFF. The CDR3 coding sequence is TGTGCCAGCAGCCCGACAGGGGGCACCGGGGAGCTGTTTTTT.

The genes are TRBV4-3 and TRBJ2-7, with D possibly matching TRBD2 (6 bases). CDR3 length equals 18 residues. Germline-derived CDR1 and CDR2 are LGHNA and YSLEER. Trimming stripped 1 base from V and 4 bases from J, with 23 bases between. CDR3: CASSQAPTSFYAGYEQYF. In nucleotides, the CDR3 is TGCGCCAGCAGCCAAGCACCCACTAGTTTCTACGCGGGGTACGAGCAGTACTTC.

The chain links TRBV18 to TRBJ2-5; 8 positions agree with TRBD2. The DNA end favors TRBJ2-7, so the J call may be wrong. Germline V gives CDR1 KGHSH, CDR2 LQKENI. CDR3 size: 16 residues. The CDR3 region has the DNA TGTGCCAGCTCCGGGAACGCGGGAGGTTTACCCTACGAGCAGTACTTC. As protein: CASSGNAGGLPYEQYF.

The chain recombines TRBV7-2 with TRBJ2-7; TRBD1 agrees at 11 bases. This CDR3 contains 14 residues. Unmatched junction bases numbered 7, after V lost 5 bases and J lost 7 bases. Germline V gene sequence: CDR1 SGHTA, CDR2 FQGNSA. The CDR3 sequence is CASSPRTGGEEQYF. In DNA, the CDR3 is TGTGCCAGCAGCCCCAGGACAGGGGGCGAAGAGCAGTACTTC.

About this clone itself: Other DNA variants within this sample encode the same CDR3. V and J are TRBV28 and TRBJ1-2; TRBD1 matches at 8 bases. After removal of 6 bases from V and 2 bases from J, the junction contained 8 bases not matched to a gene. Per germline, CDR1 MDHEN and CDR2 SYDVKM. This CDR3 region has 15 residues. Written as DNA, the CDR3 is TGTGCCAGCAGCTCCCAGGGGGCGCCCAACTATGGCTACACCTTC. The encoded protein is CASSSQGAPNYGYTF.

The rearrangement joins TRBV14 to TRBJ1-1, with D perhaps matching TRBD1 (5 bases). The CDR3 is 15 amino acids. Germline lookup yields CDR1 SGHDN and CDR2 FVKESK. V was shortened by 5 bases and J by 8 bases, with 21 bases between the two germline ends. The CDR3 here is CASSGQIGVGWEAFF. The CDR3 DNA sequence: TGTGCCAGCAGCGGACAAATTGGGGTCGGTTGGGAAGCTTTCTTT.

CDR3 loop: CASRPPTAMNTEAFF. Here the CDR3 DNA reads TGTGCCAGCAGACCCCCGACAGCCATGAACACTGAAGCTTTCTTT. The chain employs TRBV6-6 and TRBJ1-1; possibly TRBD1 for D (5 bases). Between the trimmed V and J ends, which lost 6 bases and 0 bases, there was a span of 14 bases. This CDR3 contains 15 residues. From germline, CDR1 is MNHNY and CDR2 SVGAGI (reference sequence).

This sequence joins TRBV5-1 and TRBJ1-6; TRBD1 matches at 8 bases. The CDR3 contains 14 residues. Per the germline V gene, CDR1 is SGHRS and CDR2 is YFSETQ. The V segment lost 2 bases and the J segment 10 bases; nucleotides outside the gene matches: 5. The CDR3 coding sequence is TGCGCCAGCAGCTTAGGACAGGGAGCCTCACCCCTCCACTTT. This gives the protein CASSLGQGASPLHF.

This clone was observed once. The same CDR3 can be traced to other DNA sequences in this sample. V is TRBV21-1 and J is TRBJ1-4. TRBV21-1 is a recognized pseudogene. The CDR3 spans 16 residues. In DNA, the CDR3 is TGTGCCAGCAGCACCCCGAGGGGGGGGGCTGATGAAAAACTGTTTTTT. Translated: CASSTPRGGADEKLFF.